This TCR beta chain was retrieved from a study of blood T cell repertoires in COVID-19 (dated by TCRdb to 2019 to 2021). Notes on the research overall: The collaborator samples originated in the United States, Italy and Spain and spanned the acute and convalescent phases of COVID-19. The material from the prospective study consisted of cDNA or gDNA derived from T cells, B-cell-depleted T cells, or PBMCs. Where available, HLA class I and class II types were taken from metadata supplied by the sample provider and were not determined by assay-based typing. The sample metadata nearly always contained a de-identified subject ID, COVID-19 status, age in years and sex. The samples were drawn from the first 160 participants of the ongoing ImmuneRACE study and from some 1,300 subjects provided by 6 global collaborators. The repertoires were released in a freely available public database intended as a resource for research on the immune response to SARS-CoV-2. Subjects who had been exposed to COVID-19, were actively infected with it, or had recovered from it provided the deeply sampled blood TCRbeta repertoires that made up the dataset.

Measured from the cysteine to the phenylalanine, the CDR3 is 17 residues long. The retained sequence is limited to the CDR3, 51 bases, with the frame set at the first base. The junction shows trimming of 0 bases on V and 5 bases on J, and the gene matches do not reach 9 bases of it. Via the germline V gene, CDR1 is SNHLY and CDR2 FYNNEI. The collaborating institutions used their own protocols to collect whole blood in K2EDTA tubes. For TCRbeta analysis, collaborator samples were shipped as frozen whole blood, as isolated PBMCs, or as DNA extracted from either sample type. Notes on this clone: It has no known antigen specificity. No much larger clone is present one base from it, and per-base qualities are unavailable.

TCRbeta CDR3 regions were amplified from genomic DNA using the immunoSEQ Assay, a bias-controlled multiplex PCR. In the source study's methods: The number of nucleated cells in each sample was estimated from the amplification of reference gene primers within the assay. To quantify the absolute abundance of each unique TCRbeta CDR3 rearrangement, sequence reads were collapsed and filtered. For each sample, productive Simpson clonality was calculated by taking the square root of Simpson's diversity index across productive rearrangements. What TCRdb holds here is the immuneACCESS table cut down to in-frame rearrangements. Part of the clones is not present; checked against another copy, under half of the missing clones reflect an unresolved V gene, and the others are unexplained. The V and J calls and the clone size are those of that table, but D and trimming were determined from the DNA. In this sample the table shows more than 70,000 clones, around 90% of which occur a single time. Roughly 9.1% of the sample is in the top ten clones.

The full study reports these points: The amount of clinical and demographic metadata varied by source and participant and was provided uncurated.

Recombination connected TRBV2 to TRBJ1-5; 8 central bases correspond to TRBD1. This TCR was sampled from a human donor in a cohort sampled during active COVID-19. Material: peripheral blood. The DNA sequence is given as TGTGCCAGCAGTGAAGCCTACCCGGGACAGGAGTATCAGCCCCAGCATTTT. Translated, this is CASSEAYPGQEYQPQHF.